Presented here are 29 T cell receptor beta chains from one specimen sequenced in a study of Ad26.COV2.S vaccination and SARS-CoV-2 variants. Indicated treatment: around 19 received Ad26.COV2.S at low or high dose, single or two shots; about five received placebo; per-sample allocation not given. Repertoires come from day 63 after the first vaccine or placebo injection. Assay used: immunoSEQ multiplex PCR; TCRdb lists only in-frame clones, some missing. The sample lists approximately 300,000 clones, 86% occurring once. The input for sequencing was peripheral blood, taken in a trial of Ad26.COV2.S vaccine versus placebo. Receptors were obtained from a person between 18 and 65 years old who received the Ad26.COV2.S COVID-19 vaccine or a placebo.

The gene calls are TRBV20-1 and TRBJ1-1; unclear D gene. This CDR3 is built from 11 residues. Trimming took off 3 bases at V and 10 bases at J, with 12 bases between the two ends. CDR1 is DFQATT, CDR2 SNEGSKA, per germline (reference sequence). This chain's CDR3 is CSARAGFGAFF. Here the CDR3 DNA reads TGCAGTGCTAGGGCGGGGTTCGGAGCTTTCTTT.

The chain combines TRBV27 with TRBJ2-5; D assignment may be TRBD1 or TRBD2 (5 bases each). Trimming took off 6 bases at V and 3 bases at J, with 11 bases between the two ends. Germline V gives CDR1 MNHEY, CDR2 SMNVEV (reference sequence). CDR3 length equals 13 residues. This chain's CDR3 is CASRSWGKETQYF. The CDR3 region has the DNA TGTGCCAGCAGGTCCTGGGGGAAAGAGACCCAGTACTTC.

This clone was seen more than once but under ten times. The chain joins TRBV4-2 to TRBJ2-7, with D hard to call. V lost 0 bases to trimming and J lost 3 bases, with 6 bases between them. Germline V CDR1 and CDR2: LGHNA, YNFKEQ. There are 13 residues in the CDR3. CDR3 coding DNA: TGTGCCAGCAGCCAAGATCGCGGCTACGAGCAGTACTTC. As protein: CASSQDRGYEQYF.

This chain joins TRBV19 and TRBJ1-1; D uncertain. This CDR3 is built from 11 residues. The germline CDR1 and CDR2 sequences are LNHDA and SQIVND (reference sequence). The CDR3 bases are TGTGCGCTTGGATCCGACACTGAAGCTTTCTTT. Amino acid sequence: CALGSDTEAFF.

This sequence joins TRBV5-1 and TRBJ2-1; D tentatively reads TRBD1 or TRBD2 (6 bases each). In germline, CDR1 is SGHRS, CDR2 YFSETQ. Trimming stripped 4 bases from V and 7 bases from J, with 15 bases between. The CDR3 consists of 14 residues. The CDR3 DNA reads as TGCGCCAGCAGCCCAGGGGAGGTACATAATGAGCAGTTCTTC. Its translation is CASSPGEVHNEQFF. Complete variable domain (other parts from reference TRBV5-1 and TRBJ2-1): KAGVTQTPRYLIKTRGQQVTLSCSPISGHRSVSWYQQTPGQGLQFLFEYFSETQRNKGNFPGRFSGRQFSNSRSEMNVSTLELGDSALYLCASSPGEVHNEQFFGPGTRLTVL.

The chain has TRBV5-6 and TRBJ1-1; possible D gene TRBD1, 6 bases. Trimming took 2 bases from V and 1 from J, leaving 9 bases between them. This CDR3 is built from 14 residues. The germline V gene encodes CDR1 SGHDT and CDR2 YYEEEE. CDR3 nucleotide sequence: TGTGCCAGCAGCTTCCTGGGACAGAACACTGAAGCTTTCTTT. Its translation is CASSFLGQNTEAFF.

CDR3: CASSPGRGYTEAFF. The DNA for the CDR3 is TGTGCCAGCAGTCCGGGGCGGGGTTACACTGAAGCTTTCTTT. J is TRBJ1-1 and V is TRBV27; D is perhaps TRBD1 (5 bases). CDR3 length: 14 amino acids. Trimming took 5 bases from V and 3 from J, leaving 13 bases between them. Germline values: CDR1 MNHEY, CDR2 SMNVEV (reference sequence).

The V and J genes are TRBV10-2 and TRBJ2-7; the D gene is possibly TRBD2 (5 bases). The V and J ends lost 5 bases and 8 bases respectively, with 13 bases between them. CDR3 length: 12 residues. The V gene's germline CDR1 is WSHSY and CDR2 SAAADI. The CDR3, as DNA: TGCGCCAGCAGTTTCGGAGGTGCTCAGCAGTACTTC. This translates into CASSFGGAQQYF.

This chain joins TRBV10-3 and TRBJ2-2, with 15 bases lining up with TRBD2. Germline CDR1 and CDR2: ENHRY and SYGVKD. The CDR3 runs to 19 residues. V dropped 6 bases and J dropped 0; count of bases not matched to a gene: 8. Written as DNA, the CDR3 is TGTGCCATCAGGCCGGGACTAGCGGGGGGAATATCGAACACCGGGGAGCTGTTTTTT. Translation gives CAIRPGLAGGISNTGELFF.

This sequence joins TRBV4-1 and TRBJ2-7; 10 bases agree with TRBD1. Germline CDR1 MGHRA, CDR2 YSYEKL. V dropped 4 bases and J dropped 2; count of bases not matched to a gene: 5. The CDR3 consists of 15 residues. The DNA of the CDR3 is TGCGCCAGCAGCCCGGGACAGGGGCCGACCTACGAGCAGTACTTC. Translated: CASSPGQGPTYEQYF.

The chain uses TRBV6-5 and TRBJ1-1; D remains unclear. V lost 0 bases to trimming and J lost 7 bases, with 12 bases between them. CDR1 and CDR2 from the germline V gene are MNHEY and SVGAGI. The CDR3 contains 14 residues. CDR3 DNA: TGTGCCAGCAGTTACTCCGGGCCCCGCGGTGAAGCTTTCTTT. It yields the protein CASSYSGPRGEAFF.

The chain joins TRBV2 to TRBJ2-7; TRBD2 agrees at 12 bases. The CDR3 covers 14 residues. CDR1 is SNHLY and CDR2 is FYNNEI in the germline V gene. V lost 7 bases and J lost 5; bases outside the gene matches: 6. In DNA form, the CDR3 reads TGTGCCAGCAAGGCCGGGACTAGCGGGCACGAGCAGTACTTC. Translation gives CASKAGTSGHEQYF.

This clone was counted only a few times. The chain has TRBV29-1 and TRBJ2-2, with a tentative D call TRBD2 (6 bases). With 3 bases removed from V and 3 bases from J, the gap between germline ends came to 8 bases. The V gene's germline CDR1 is SQVTM and CDR2 ANQGSEA. This CDR3 has 13 amino acids. CDR3 DNA: TGCAGCGTTGACCCTAGCGACACCGGGGAGCTGTTTTTT. Its translation is CSVDPSDTGELFF.

This sequence joins TRBV30 and TRBJ1-6; D may be TRBD1 (6 bases). V was trimmed by 3 bases and J by 5 bases, leaving 17 bases between them. Germline assignment: CDR1 GTSNPN and CDR2 SVGIG (reference sequence). This CDR3 has 16 amino acids. The CDR3 reads CAWRPRGRGDNSPLHF. In nucleotides, the CDR3 is TGTGCCTGGAGGCCAAGGGGGAGAGGGGATAATTCACCCCTCCACTTT.

The chain uses TRBV5-1 and TRBJ2-5, with 8 positions matching TRBD2. The J segment lost 3 bases and the V segment lost 0 bases, leaving 7 bases of the junction unmatched. Germline-derived CDR1 and CDR2 are SGHRS and YFSETQ. This CDR3 is built from 16 residues. The chain's CDR3 is CASSLEAGARKETQYF. The CDR3 DNA is TGCGCCAGCAGCTTGGAAGCGGGGGCCAGAAAAGAGACCCAGTACTTC.

The chain combines TRBV19 with TRBJ2-3; D is undetermined. Germline loops: CDR1 LNHDA, CDR2 SQIVND (reference sequence). Trimming shortened V by 3 bases and J by 0 bases, and 1 base separated the two germline ends. The CDR3 loop spans 12 amino acids. Written as DNA, the CDR3 is TGTGCCAGTAGTATGAGCACAGATACGCAGTATTTT. Translating it yields CASSMSTDTQYF.

The V and J genes are TRBV4-2 and TRBJ1-6, with no clear D. Germline CDR1 LGHNA, CDR2 YNFKEQ. The CDR3 spans 19 residues. The V gene lost 1 base and the J gene lost 0 bases, with 16 bases spanning the gap. The DNA of the CDR3 is TGTGCCAGCAGCCAAGGGACCTTGTTAGTGGGCTCCTATAATTCACCCCTCCACTTT. Translation: CASSQGTLLVGSYNSPLHF.

The chain is built from TRBV2 and TRBJ1-4; D is uncertain. V was pared by 7 bases and J by 0 bases, with 12 bases between. This CDR3 contains 15 residues. Germline V gene lookup returns CDR1 SNHLY and CDR2 FYNNEI. CDR3 amino acids: CASIAREPTNEKLFF. The CDR3 DNA is TGTGCCAGCATAGCAAGGGAACCAACTAATGAAAAACTGTTTTTT.

The chain is built from TRBV6-5 and TRBJ1-2; D perhaps matches TRBD1 (6 bases). Germline values: CDR1 MNHEY, CDR2 SVGAGI. This CDR3 comprises 15 residues. V was clipped by 5 bases and J by 9 bases, with 22 bases between them. This CDR3 is CASSKHEPGQARYTF. CDR3 coding DNA: TGTGCCAGCAGTAAGCACGAACCGGGACAAGCTCGCTACACCTTC.

Here the CDR3 DNA reads TGTGCCAGCAGCCAAGACAGGGGGCTTCCCAATTCACCCCTCCACTTT. Translated: CASSQDRGLPNSPLHF. The chain combines TRBV3-1 (or the pseudogene TRBV3-2) with TRBJ1-6, with 8 bases that match TRBD1. V shed 0 bases, J shed 7 bases, and the junction held 5 bases outside the gene matches. This CDR3 contains 16 residues. In germline, CDR1 is LGHDT, CDR2 YNNKEL (reference sequence).

This chain joins TRBV16 and TRBJ1-6; D is possibly TRBD1 (5 bases). Trimming pared 2 bases from V and 6 bases from J, leaving 17 bases between. This CDR3 region has 17 residues. The V gene's germline CDR1 is KGHSY and CDR2 FQNENV. The CDR3 nucleotides read TGTGCCAGCAGCCAAGATGGGGCACCCCGAGGTAATTCACCCCTCCACTTT. Its translation is CASSQDGAPRGNSPLHF.

The rearrangement uses TRBV19 and TRBJ2-3; D gene unclear. V dropped 3 bases and J dropped 6 bases, with 4 bases sitting between them. CDR1 and CDR2 (germline): LNHDA, SQIVND (reference sequence). CDR3 length: 11 residues. The CDR3 DNA follows: TGTGCCAGTAGTATGTGGGATACGCAGTATTTT. This codes for CASSMWDTQYF.

V and J are TRBV25-1 and TRBJ2-2, with unresolved D. Between the trimmed V and J ends, which lost 5 bases and 5 bases, there was a span of 12 bases. Germline V CDR1 and CDR2: MGHDK, SYGVNS. This CDR3 comprises 14 residues. For the CDR3, the DNA is TGTGCCAGCAGTTCCTTTGTTTCTACCGGGGAGCTGTTTTTT. Amino acid sequence: CASSSFVSTGELFF.

The chain links TRBV5-6 to TRBJ2-5; TRBD1 might be the D (5 bases). There are 14 residues in the CDR3. Germline V CDR1 and CDR2: SGHDT, YYEEEE. Trimming pared 4 bases from V and 3 bases from J, leaving 13 bases between. The CDR3 DNA follows: TGTGCCAGCAGCACGCAGGGCCTAGAAGAGACCCAGTACTTC. This translates into CASSTQGLEETQYF.

The V call is TRBV10-1, the J call TRBJ1-6, with D perhaps TRBD1 (5 bases). V was clipped by 0 bases and J by 8 bases, with 11 bases between them. CDR1 WNHNN and CDR2 SYGVQD come from the germline V gene (reference sequence). The CDR3 is made up of 15 amino acids. CDR3 sequence: CASSESGTRDSPLHF. The CDR3 region has the DNA TGCGCCAGCAGTGAGTCCGGGACGAGGGATTCACCCCTCCACTTT.

This chain links TRBV7-2 with TRBJ2-4; TRBD1 matches 8 bases. Per germline, CDR1 SGHTA and CDR2 FQGNSA. Germline trimming cut 2 bases from V and 6 bases from J; bases unmatched to any gene: 3. The CDR3 loop spans 14 amino acids. The CDR3 loop reads CASSLLGQGNIQYF. The CDR3 coding sequence is TGTGCCAGCAGCTTATTAGGACAGGGAAACATTCAGTACTTC.

This chain links TRBV5-5 with TRBJ1-2; TRBD1 agrees at 7 bases. V was pared by 3 bases and J by 1 base, with 3 bases of the junction left unmatched. The germline V gene has CDR1 SGHKS and CDR2 YYEKEE (reference sequence). The CDR3 loop spans 14 amino acids. The CDR3 DNA reads as TGTGCCAGCAGCTCGACAGGGATTAACTATGGCTACACCTTC. Translated, it gives CASSSTGINYGYTF.

This clone was seen only once. The chain combines TRBV3-1 (or the pseudogene TRBV3-2) with TRBJ2-6; 7 nucleotides align to TRBD1. Trimming removed 5 bases from V and 0 bases from J; junction bases left unmatched: 10. This CDR3 is built from 18 residues. Per the germline V gene, CDR1 is LGHDT and CDR2 is YNNKEL (reference sequence). CDR3 DNA: TGTGCCAGCAGCAGAAGATTGGGACAGACCTCTGGGGCCAACGTCCTGACTTTC. Protein product: CASSRRLGQTSGANVLTF.

The V call is TRBV19, the J call TRBJ1-4; TRBD1 matches 8 bases. Germline V gene lookup returns CDR1 LNHDA and CDR2 SQIVND (reference sequence). CDR3 length: 15 residues. V shed 4 bases, J shed 3 bases, and the junction held 4 bases outside the gene matches. The CDR3 nucleotides read TGTGCCAGTAGTACCTGGACAGGGTCTAATGAAAAACTGTTTTTT. It yields the protein CASSTWTGSNEKLFF.